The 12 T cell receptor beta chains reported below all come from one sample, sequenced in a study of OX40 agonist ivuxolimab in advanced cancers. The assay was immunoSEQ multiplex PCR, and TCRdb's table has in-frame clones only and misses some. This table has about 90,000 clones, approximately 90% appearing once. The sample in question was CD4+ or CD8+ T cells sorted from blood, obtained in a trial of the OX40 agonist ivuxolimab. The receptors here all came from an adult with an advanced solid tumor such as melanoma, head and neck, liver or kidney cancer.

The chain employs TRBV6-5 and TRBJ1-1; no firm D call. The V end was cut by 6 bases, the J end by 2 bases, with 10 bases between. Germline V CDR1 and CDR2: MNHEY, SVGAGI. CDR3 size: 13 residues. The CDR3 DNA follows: TGTGCCAGCAGCATGGTCGGTAACACTGAAGCTTTCTTT. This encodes CASSMVGNTEAFF.

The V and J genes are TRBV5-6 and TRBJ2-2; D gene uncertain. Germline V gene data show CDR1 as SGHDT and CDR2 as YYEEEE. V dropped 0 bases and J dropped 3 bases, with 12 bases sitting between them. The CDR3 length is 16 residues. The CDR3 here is CASSLEVGSYTGELFF. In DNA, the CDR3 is TGTGCCAGCAGCTTGGAAGTGGGATCTTACACCGGGGAGCTGTTTTTT.

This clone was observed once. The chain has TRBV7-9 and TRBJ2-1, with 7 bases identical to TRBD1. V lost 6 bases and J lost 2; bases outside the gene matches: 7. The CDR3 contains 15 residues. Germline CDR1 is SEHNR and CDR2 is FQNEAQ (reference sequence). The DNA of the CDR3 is TGTGCCAGCAGTTCCTCAGGGACAGCCTACAATGAGCAGTTCTTC. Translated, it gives CASSSSGTAYNEQFF.

The CDR3 sequence is CASSSRQGVGSPLHF. CDR3 DNA sequence: TGTGCCAGCAGCTCCAGACAGGGTGTGGGTTCACCCCTCCACTTT. The V call is TRBV7-3, the J call TRBJ1-6; 7 bases align to TRBD1. CDR1 and CDR2 from the germline V gene are SGHTA and FQGTGA. This CDR3 spans 15 amino acids. Trimming took 4 bases from V and 9 from J; bases not matched to a gene: 9. The whole variable domain, remainder taken from reference TRBV7-3 and TRBJ1-6, is GAGVSQTPSNKVTEKGKYVELRCDPISGHTALYWYRQSLGQGPEFLIYFQGTGAADDSGLPNDRFFAVRPEGSVSTLKIQRTERGDSAVYLCASSSRQGVGSPLHFGNGTRLTVT.

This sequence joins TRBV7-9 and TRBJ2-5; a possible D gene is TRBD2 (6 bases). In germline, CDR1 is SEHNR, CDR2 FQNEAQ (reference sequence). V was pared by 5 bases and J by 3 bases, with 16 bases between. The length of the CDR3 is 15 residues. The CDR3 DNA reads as TGTGCCAGCAGCCGGACACTAGCAAACAAAGAGACCCAGTACTTC. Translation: CASSRTLANKETQYF.

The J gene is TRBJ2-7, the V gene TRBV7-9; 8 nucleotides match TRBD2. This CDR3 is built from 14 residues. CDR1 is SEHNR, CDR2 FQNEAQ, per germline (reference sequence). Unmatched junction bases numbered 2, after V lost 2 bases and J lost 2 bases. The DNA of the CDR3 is TGTGCCAGCAGCTTATATAGCGGGGCCTACGAGCAGTACTTC. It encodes CASSLYSGAYEQYF.

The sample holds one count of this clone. The CDR3 DNA follows: TGTGCCAAAGGACAGGGCCAGGGCACCGGGGAGCTGTTTTTT. This gives the protein CAKGQGQGTGELFF. The rearrangement links TRBV2 to TRBJ2-2, with 8 bases matching TRBD1. J was trimmed by 4 bases and V by 10 bases; bases with no gene match: 8. The CDR3 totals 14 residues. The germline CDR1 and CDR2 sequences are SNHLY and FYNNEI.

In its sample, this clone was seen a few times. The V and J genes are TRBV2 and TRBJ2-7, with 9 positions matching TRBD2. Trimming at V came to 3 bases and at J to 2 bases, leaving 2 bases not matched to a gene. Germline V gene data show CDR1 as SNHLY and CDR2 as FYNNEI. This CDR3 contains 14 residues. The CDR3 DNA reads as TGTGCCAGCAGTGAGCGGGAGGGCCCCTACGAGCAGTACTTC. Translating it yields CASSEREGPYEQYF. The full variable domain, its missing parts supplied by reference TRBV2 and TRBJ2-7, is EPEVTQTPSHQVTQMGQEVILRCVPISNHLYFYWYRQILGQKVEFLVSFYNNEISEKSEIFDDQFSVERPDGSNFTLKIRSTKLEDSAMYFCASSEREGPYEQYFGPGTRLTVT.

In DNA form, the CDR3 reads TGTGCCAGCAGATCTAGCGGAGAAGAGACCCAGTACTTC. It encodes CASRSSGEETQYF. The gene calls are TRBV6-5 and TRBJ2-5; TRBD2 agrees at 7 bases. After removal of 6 bases from V and 3 bases from J, the junction contained 4 bases not matched to a gene. The CDR3 covers 13 residues. Germline V gene data show CDR1 as MNHEY and CDR2 as SVGAGI.

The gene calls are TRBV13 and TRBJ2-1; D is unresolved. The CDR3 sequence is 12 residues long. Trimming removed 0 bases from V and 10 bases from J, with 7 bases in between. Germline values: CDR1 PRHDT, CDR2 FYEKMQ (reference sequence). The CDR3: CASSLGVQEQFF. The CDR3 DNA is TGTGCCAGCAGCTTAGGCGTTCAGGAGCAGTTCTTC.

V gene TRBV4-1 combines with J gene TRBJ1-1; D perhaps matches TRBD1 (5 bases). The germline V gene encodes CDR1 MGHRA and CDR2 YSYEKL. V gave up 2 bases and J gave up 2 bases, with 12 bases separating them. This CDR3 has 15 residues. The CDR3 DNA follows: TGCGCCAGCAGCCAACAATCAGGGTATAACACTGAAGCTTTCTTT. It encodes CASSQQSGYNTEAFF.

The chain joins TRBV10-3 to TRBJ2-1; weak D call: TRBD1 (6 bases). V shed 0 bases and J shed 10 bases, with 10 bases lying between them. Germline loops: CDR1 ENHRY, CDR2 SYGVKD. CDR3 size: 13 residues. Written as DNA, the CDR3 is TGTGCCATCAGTGAGTCGGGACACATAGAGCAGTTCTTC. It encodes CAISESGHIEQFF.